This passage covers 14 T cell receptor beta chains from one sample sequenced in a study of blood T cell repertoires in COVID-19. The assay was immunoSEQ multiplex PCR, and TCRdb's table has in-frame clones only and misses some. This sample yields around 300,000 clones, of which around 85% are seen a single time; about 7% belongs to the top ten. Input material: peripheral blood. The receptor set was obtained from a human donor in a cohort sampled during active COVID-19.

The V gene is TRBV5-7, the J gene TRBJ1-5; D is unresolved. TRBV5-7 is identified as an open reading frame with a role that is uncertain. This CDR3 has 13 residues. V lost 0 bases, J lost 7 bases, and 8 bases lay in between. The CDR3 sequence is CASSLGAEQPQHF. The CDR3 nucleotides are TGTGCCAGCAGCTTGGGGGCAGAACAGCCCCAGCATTTT.

J is TRBJ2-3 and V is TRBV5-6; D gene unclear. This CDR3 has 13 amino acids. Germline V lookup: CDR1 SGHDT, CDR2 YYEEEE. V lost 0 bases and J 2 bases, leaving 4 bases between the germline ends. The DNA of the CDR3 is TGTGCCAGCAGCTTGGACTACACAGATACGCAGTATTTT. It codes for CASSLDYTDTQYF.

The V and J genes are TRBV30 and TRBJ1-1, with 8 bases aligning to TRBD1. CDR3 length: 14 amino acids. V was clipped by 4 bases and J by 1 base; unmatched bases: 5. The germline CDR1 and CDR2 sequences are GTSNPN and SVGIG (reference sequence). The CDR3 protein is CAWTGTGGNTEAFF. In DNA form, the CDR3 reads TGTGCCTGGACCGGGACAGGAGGGAACACTGAAGCTTTCTTT.

The chain has TRBV24-1 and TRBJ2-5; 7 nucleotides agree with TRBD1. This CDR3 region has 16 residues. The J segment lost 4 bases and the V segment lost 3 bases, leaving 10 bases of the junction unmatched. The germline V gene has CDR1 KGHDR and CDR2 SFDVKD. The DNA for the CDR3 is TGTGCCACCAGTGATGACAGGGTTGGGGTTCCAGAGACCCAGTACTTC. Its translation is CATSDDRVGVPETQYF.

A few counts support this clone. This chain connects TRBV3-1 (or the pseudogene TRBV3-2) to TRBJ1-1, with 7 bases lining up with TRBD1. Germline V gene data show CDR1 as LGHDT and CDR2 as YNNKEL (reference sequence). The CDR3 consists of 17 residues. V was clipped by 0 bases and J by 0 bases; unmatched bases: 7. The CDR3 loop reads CASSQDSLTGLNTEAFF. DNA for the CDR3: TGTGCCAGCAGCCAAGACAGTCTGACAGGGTTGAACACTGAAGCTTTCTTT.

The chain recombines TRBV7-3 with TRBJ1-1; 9 bases align to TRBD1. Looked up from germline, CDR1 is SGHTA and CDR2 is FQGTGA. The CDR3 has 14 residues. V gave up 5 bases and J gave up 1 base; unmatched junction bases: 2. The CDR3 here is CASSEQGANTEAFF. The CDR3 DNA reads as TGTGCCAGCAGCGAACAGGGGGCGAACACTGAAGCTTTCTTT.

The CDR3 loop is CASSPGSFPNYGYTF. As DNA, the CDR3 is TGCGCCAGCAGCCCGGGGTCTTTCCCTAACTATGGCTACACCTTC. This chain joins TRBV5-1 and TRBJ1-2; D unresolved. Per the germline V gene, CDR1 is SGHRS and CDR2 is YFSETQ. The V and J ends lost 4 bases and 0 bases respectively, with 13 bases between them. CDR3 size: 15 residues.

The V and J genes are TRBV27 and TRBJ2-3; D is unclear. This CDR3 has 13 amino acids. CDR1 and CDR2 from the germline V gene are MNHEY and SMNVEV (reference sequence). Trimming stripped 11 bases from V and 3 bases from J, with 15 bases between. The DNA for the CDR3 is TGTGCCGGCGGCAGAAAGATGACAGATACGCAGTATTTT. As protein: CAGGRKMTDTQYF.

The chain couples TRBV5-1 to TRBJ2-7; TRBD1 aligns across 8 bases. The CDR3 loop spans 14 amino acids. Per the germline V gene, CDR1 is SGHRS and CDR2 is YFSETQ. J lost 3 bases, V lost 1 base, and 3 bases had no gene match. For the CDR3, the DNA is TGCGCCAGCAGCTTGACAGGGGGTCGCTACGAGCAGTACTTC. As protein: CASSLTGGRYEQYF. Complete variable domain (other parts from reference TRBV5-1 and TRBJ2-7): KAGVTQTPRYLIKTRGQQVTLSCSPISGHRSVSWYQQTPGQGLQFLFEYFSETQRNKGNFPGRFSGRQFSNSRSEMNVSTLELGDSALYLCASSLTGGRYEQYFGPGTRLTVT.

The sample holds one count of this clone. The rearrangement links TRBV5-4 to TRBJ1-6, with D tentatively TRBD1 (6 bases). Germline lookup yields CDR1 SGHNT and CDR2 YYREEE (reference sequence). Trimming took off 0 bases at V and 6 bases at J, with 19 bases between the two ends. This CDR3 is built from 18 residues. CDR3 coding DNA: TGTGCCAGCAGCTTGGCACCGATCGGATCAGGGGCTAATTCACCCCTCCACTTT. Protein: CASSLAPIGSGANSPLHF.

The chain combines TRBV12-5 with TRBJ1-6, with D tentatively TRBD1 (5 bases). The V end was cut by 1 base, the J end by 4 bases, with 11 bases between. This CDR3 is 16 amino acids long. Germline values: CDR1 LGHNT, CDR2 FRNRAP. The CDR3 nucleotides are TGTGCTAGTGGTTTGGCTGGGGCGGTTTATAATTCACCCCTCCACTTT. Translation gives CASGLAGAVYNSPLHF.

In its sample, this clone was seen once. This sequence joins TRBV24-1 and TRBJ2-5; 8 nucleotides match TRBD2. CDR3 size: 20 residues. Germline CDR1 is KGHDR and CDR2 is SFDVKD. After removal of 9 bases from V and 2 bases from J, the junction contained 25 bases not matched to a gene. The CDR3 protein is CATSTGRGRPTGGRQETQYF. DNA of the CDR3: TGTGCCACCTCGACCGGAAGAGGGCGGCCAACGGGAGGGAGGCAAGAGACCCAGTACTTC.

The V call is TRBV10-3, the J call TRBJ1-5; D is ambiguous. V lost 2 bases and J 2 bases, leaving 13 bases between the germline ends. CDR3 length equals 16 residues. Germline assignment: CDR1 ENHRY and CDR2 SYGVKD. CDR3 region: CAISEPTESGNQPQHF. CDR3 nucleotides: TGTGCCATCAGTGAGCCTACAGAATCAGGCAATCAGCCCCAGCATTTT.

The DNA for the CDR3 is TGTGCCAGCAGCTTAGGGGTAGGGGCAGATACGCAGTATTTT. It encodes CASSLGVGADTQYF. The chain is built from TRBV7-9 and TRBJ2-3; D is perhaps TRBD1 (5 bases). V was clipped by 1 base and J by 4 bases, with 9 bases between them. The CDR3 covers 14 residues. Germline lookup yields CDR1 SEHNR and CDR2 FQNEAQ (reference sequence).